A selection of T cell receptor beta chains follows, all from one sample in a study of control samples from healthy donors and cancer patients. Repertoires were generated with immunoSEQ multiplex PCR, while TCRdb's copy carries only in-frame clones and drops some. The sample records 130,000 or so clones, roughly nine tenths being singletons. The material sequenced was blood. These TCRs come from a man younger than 35 in good health. Both conserved end residues are part of each CDR3. A D gene is named only where the DNA matches it firmly. Clone size, where shown, is once, few, many, or a class for clones that have expanded.

d_gene | abundance | j_gene | v_gene | CDR3nt | CDR3aa
TRBD1 | . | TRBJ2-7 | TRBV6-5 | TGTGCCAGCAGCCGAACCGGACAGGGGTTTCACGAGCAGTACTTC | CASSRTGQGFHEQYF
. | . | TRBJ1-4 | TRBV7-8 | TGTGCCAGCAGCTTATTGGGAGGGGGTATTGGTGAAAAACTGTTTTTT | CASSLLGGGIGEKLFF
TRBD1 | . | TRBJ1-1 | TRBV9 | TGTGCCAGCAGCACATCAGGGGGGAACACTGAAGCTTTCTTT | CASSTSGGNTEAFF
TRBD1 | . | TRBJ1-2 | TRBV10-2 | TGCGCCAGCAGTCGGGGGACAGGGGATGGCTACACCTTC | CASSRGTGDGYTF
TRBD2 | . | TRBJ2-5 | TRBV7-2 | TGTGCCAGCGGGTCCCCGGGGGGAGGTCGAGAGACCCAGTACTTC | CASGSPGGGRETQYF
TRBD2 | . | TRBJ2-5 | TRBV3-1/TRBV3-2 | TGTGCCAGCAGCCAAGTCGGGTTTAGCGGGGTGACTCAAGAGACCCAGTACTTC | CASSQVGFSGVTQETQYF
TRBD1 | . | TRBJ1-5 | TRBV24-1 | TGTGCCACCAGTGACCGGACAGGGGGCAATCAGCCCCAGCATTTT | CATSDRTGGNQPQHF
TRBD2 | . | TRBJ2-3 | TRBV7-6 | TGTGCCAGCAGCTACCGACTAGCGGGGGTTAGGGATACGCAGTATTTT | CASSYRLAGVRDTQYF
TRBD2 | . | TRBJ2-1 | TRBV27 | TGTGCCAGCAGTTTATTAGTGGGGAGGGATGAGCAGTTCTTC | CASSLLVGRDEQFF
. | . | TRBJ2-5 | TRBV5-1 | TGCGCCAGCAGCTTGGTTAGGGCTCCGGCCAAACAAGAGACCCAGTACTTC | CASSLVRAPAKQETQYF
. | . | TRBJ2-3 | TRBV7-9 | TGTGCCAGCAGCCCACCTAGCGAGGGCCACACAGATACGCAGTATTTT | CASSPPSEGHTDTQYF
. | . | TRBJ1-1 | TRBV15 | TGTGCCACCAGCAGAGATGGGAAGAACACTGAAGCTTTCTTT | CATSRDGKNTEAFF
. | . | TRBJ2-1 | TRBV7-9 | TGTGCCAGCAGCTCCCACCTTACGGGGGTAAGAATCTACAATGAGCAGTTCTTC | CASSSHLTGVRIYNEQFF
. | . | TRBJ1-1 | TRBV14 | TGTGCCAGCAGCCACCGGGGCGGTTACACTGAAGCTTTCTTT | CASSHRGGYTEAFF
TRBD1 | . | TRBJ1-5 | TRBV27 | TGTGCCAGCAGTTTGACAGGGTATCAGCCCCAGCATTTT | CASSLTGYQPQHF
. | . | TRBJ2-7 | TRBV12-5 | TGTGCTAGTGGTTTGGTAGAAGGAACCGAGCAGTACTTC | CASGLVEGTEQYF
TRBD2 | . | TRBJ2-5 | TRBV6-5 | TGTGCCAGCAGTTTTACCGTAGCGGGGGTGAGGGAGACCCAGTACTTC | CASSFTVAGVRETQYF
TRBD1 | . | TRBJ1-1 | TRBV25-1 | TGTGCCAGCAGTGACTTCGAAACAGGGGGCGTCATGAACACTGAAGCTTTCTTT | CASSDFETGGVMNTEAFF
. | . | TRBJ2-5 | TRBV7-9 | TGTGCCAGCAGCTCCGGACCTTTGCAAGAGACCCAGTACTTC | CASSSGPLQETQYF
. | . | TRBJ2-2 | TRBV11-2 | TGTGCCAGCAGCTTAACCCAAACGAACACCGGGGAGCTGTTTTTT | CASSLTQTNTGELFF
. | . | TRBJ1-2 | TRBV3-1/TRBV3-2 | TGTGCCAGCAGCCAAGGGTCGTACGGGGACGACTATGGCTACACCTTC | CASSQGSYGDDYGYTF
TRBD2 | . | TRBJ2-5 | TRBV4-1 | TGCGCCAGCAGCCAAGAACTAGCCGGGGGGGCCGGAGAGACCCAGTACTTC | CASSQELAGGAGETQYF
. | . | TRBJ1-6 | TRBV19 | TGTGCCAGTAGGACCGGGACGCAAAATTCACCCCTCCACTTT | CASRTGTQNSPLHF
TRBD1 | . | TRBJ2-3 | TRBV5-1 | TGCGCCAGCAGCACGGACAGGGGCCCCACAGATACGCAGTATTTT | CASSTDRGPTDTQYF
TRBD2 | . | TRBJ2-5 | TRBV6-6 | TGTGCCAGCAGTCCGGGACATGGACTAGCGGGGCCCCTGCAAGAGACCCAGTACTTC | CASSPGHGLAGPLQETQYF
TRBD1 | . | TRBJ1-6 | TRBV6-5 | TGTGCCACCGGGGACAGCTCCTCCTATAATTCACCCCTCCACTTT | CATGDSSSYNSPLHF
. | . | TRBJ2-5 | TRBV27 | TGTGCCAGCAGTTCGGGACTTCCCAGGGGAGAGACCCAGTACTTC | CASSSGLPRGETQYF
TRBD2 | . | TRBJ2-1 | TRBV13 | TGTGCCAGCAGCCCCCAGCGGGGGGCCCTTTACAATGAGCAGTTCTTC | CASSPQRGALYNEQFF
. | . | TRBJ1-2 | TRBV20-1 | TGCAGTGCCACCCCGGTCTATGGCTACACCTTC | CSATPVYGYTF
. | . | TRBJ1-2 | TRBV5-6 | TGTGCCAGCAGCTTGGACGGGGGCTGGGAGGCCTATGGCTACACCTTC | CASSLDGGWEAYGYTF
. | . | TRBJ2-7 | TRBV20-1 | TGCAGTGCTAGTCTCTCAGGGTTCGGCTCCTACGAGCAGTACTTC | CSASLSGFGSYEQYF
. | once | TRBJ2-6 | TRBV6-1 | TGTGCCAGCAGTGGGGGAGGCAGGGGGACTGGGGCCAACGTCCTGACTTTC | CASSGGGRGTGANVLTF
. | . | TRBJ1-2 | TRBV27 | TGTGCCAGCAGCGGCGGGACACTCCATGGCTACACCTTC | CASSGGTLHGYTF
. | . | TRBJ2-7 | TRBV25-1 | TGTGCCAGCTCCCAAGGTGGCAGGGGATACGAGCAGTACTTC | CASSQGGRGYEQYF
. | . | TRBJ2-1 | TRBV7-9 | TGTGCCAGCAGGGAAAGAGGCGCCGGGAAGCAGGGTGGCCACAATGAGCAGTTCTTC | CASRERGAGKQGGHNEQFF
. | . | TRBJ1-2 | TRBV7-8 | TGTGCCAGCAGCGGCCGGGACATAGATCGCTACACCTTC | CASSGRDIDRYTF
TRBD1 | . | TRBJ1-1 | TRBV3-1/TRBV3-2 | TGTGCCAGCAGCCCGGGGGGGACAGGGCCCCACACTGAAGCTTTCTTT | CASSPGGTGPHTEAFF
TRBD1 | . | TRBJ2-5 | TRBV5-4 | TGTGCCAGCAGCCTGGGGACAGGGGGCGCGGAGGCCCAGTACTTC | CASSLGTGGAEAQYF
. | once | TRBJ1-1 | TRBV6-5 | TGTGCCAGCAGTTACTCAGGCGACATGAACACTGAAGCTTTCTTT | CASSYSGDMNTEAFF
. | . | TRBJ2-2 | TRBV10-3 | TGTGCCATCAGTGGGTCCGGGACCGGGGAGCTGTTTTTT | CAISGSGTGELFF
. | . | TRBJ1-1 | TRBV18 | TGTGCCAGCTCACCGGCCCAAAACACTGAAGCTTTCTTT | CASSPAQNTEAFF
. | . | TRBJ1-2 | TRBV30 | TGTGCCTGGAAAAGTGATGGCTACACCTTC | CAWKSDGYTF
TRBD1 | . | TRBJ2-1 | TRBV6-5 | TGTGCCAGCAGACGGACAGGGAGCTCCTACAATGAGCAGTTCTTC | CASRRTGSSYNEQFF
. | . | TRBJ1-2 | TRBV6-2/TRBV6-3 | TGTGCCAGCAGTTTTGACAGAAATGGCTACACCTTC | CASSFDRNGYTF
. | . | TRBJ1-2 | TRBV6-5 | TGTGCCAGCACCCAACAGCTCCTGGGTGGCTACACCTTC | CASTQQLLGGYTF
. | . | TRBJ2-1 | TRBV27 | TGTGCCAGCAGTTTAGGCGGGGGCGATGAGCAGTTCTTC | CASSLGGGDEQFF
. | . | TRBJ2-7 | TRBV5-6 | TGTGCCAGCAGCTTGGCCGGAGCGGGCTACGAGCAGTACTTC | CASSLAGAGYEQYF
. | few | TRBJ1-2 | TRBV5-6 | TGTGCCAGCAGCCCGAGCGGGAGGGAGGGCTATGGCTACACCTTC | CASSPSGREGYGYTF
. | . | TRBJ1-2 | TRBV14 | TGTGCCAGCAGCCAAGATCGGCGGAGAGGTCCCCACACCTTC | CASSQDRRRGPHTF
. | . | TRBJ2-7 | TRBV2 | TGTGCCAGCAGTGTGACGGTCGAGCAGTACTTC | CASSVTVEQYF
. | . | TRBJ1-2 | TRBV6-5 | TGTGCCACCGGGACGGTTGGGGGTTCTAACTATGGCTACACCTTC | CATGTVGGSNYGYTF
TRBD1 | . | TRBJ1-5 | TRBV5-6 | TGTGCCAGCAGCTTGGGACCGGGACAGGGACCAAATCAGCCCCAGCATTTT | CASSLGPGQGPNQPQHF
. | . | TRBJ2-3 | TRBV12-3/TRBV12-4 | TGTGCCAGCAGCCCTGAAGCGGATACGCAGTATTTT | CASSPEADTQYF
TRBD1 | . | TRBJ1-1 | TRBV30 | TGTGCCTGGAAAAAGGGGGCTGGGAACACTGAAGCTTTCTTT | CAWKKGAGNTEAFF
. | . | TRBJ1-3 | TRBV14 | TGTGCCAGCAGCCAAGTCTATTCCGCTGGAAACACCATATATTTT | CASSQVYSAGNTIYF
. | . | TRBJ1-1 | TRBV5-5 | TGTGCCAGCAGCCCCCTAGGCGACAGGAACACTGAAGCTTTCTTT | CASSPLGDRNTEAFF
. | . | TRBJ1-5 | TRBV7-2 | TGTGCCAGCAGGGGGGTAGGGGATCAGCCCCAGCATTTT | CASRGVGDQPQHF
TRBD1 | . | TRBJ1-4 | TRBV19 | TGTGCCAGTAGTAAACACCGGGACAGTGAAAAACTGTTTTTT | CASSKHRDSEKLFF
. | once | TRBJ1-5 | TRBV7-6 | TGTGCCAGCAGCTTAGCGCCGGGTCAGCCCCAGCATTTT | CASSLAPGQPQHF